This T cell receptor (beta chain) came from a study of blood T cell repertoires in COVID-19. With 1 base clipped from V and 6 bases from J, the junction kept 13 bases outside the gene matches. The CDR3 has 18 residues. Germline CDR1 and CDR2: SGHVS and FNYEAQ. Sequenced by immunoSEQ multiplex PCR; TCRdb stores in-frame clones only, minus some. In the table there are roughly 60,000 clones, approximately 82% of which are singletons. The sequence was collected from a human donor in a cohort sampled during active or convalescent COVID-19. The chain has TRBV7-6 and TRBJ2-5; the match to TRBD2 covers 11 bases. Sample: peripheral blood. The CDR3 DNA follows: TGTGCCAGCAGCTTAGTCTTTAGCGGGGGGGCCCCGACACAGACCCAGTACTTC. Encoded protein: CASSLVFSGGAPTQTQYF.